This is a list of T cell receptor beta chains from one sample in a study of identical twins. One entry per CDR3 protein, called by TCRdb with MiXCR from the 5' RACE reads. The sample contains 200,000 to 250,000 distinct CDR3 sequences, 7.5% of which appear only once. These data are also associated with another study on yellow fever vaccine responses in identical twins.

The material sequenced was memory (CD45RO+) T cells sorted from blood. The receptors originated from a woman younger than 35 in good health. Both conserved end residues are part of each CDR3. D genes are given only for firm matches. Some rows have no size entry. The others give once, few or many, or a class for an expanded clone.

NA	NA	TRBJ2-3	TRBV20-1	CSARLVDFLHTDTQYF	TGCAGTGCTAGACTCGTGGACTTCCTACACACAGATACGCAGTATTTT
NA	TRBD2	TRBJ2-1	TRBV3-1	CASSQRTSGGNEQFF	TGTGCCAGCAGTCAAAGGACTAGCGGGGGAAATGAGCAGTTCTTC
few	TRBD1	TRBJ1-3	TRBV4-1	CASSQIRDSGNTIYF	TGCGCCAGCAGCCAAATCCGGGACAGCGGAAACACCATATATTTT
many	NA	TRBJ2-1	TRBV15	CATSREPYNEQFF	TGTGCCACCAGCAGAGAACCCTACAATGAGCAGTTCTTC
many	TRBD2	TRBJ2-1	TRBV27	CASSLRWTSGRAISEQFF	TGTGCCAGCAGTTTAAGGTGGACTAGCGGGAGGGCCATTTCTGAGCAGTTCTTC
many	NA	TRBJ2-2	TRBV6-1	CASNKDRTLRAGELFF	TGTGCCAGCAATAAAGACAGAACGCTTAGGGCCGGGGAGCTGTTTTTT
NA	NA	TRBJ2-3	TRBV5-1	CASSRSGLERLASSTDTQYF	TGCGCCAGCAGCCGATCGGGACTTGAAAGACTTGCCTCTAGCACAGATACGCAGTATTTT
few	NA	TRBJ1-1	TRBV3-1	CASSRTLFTEAFF	TGTGCCAGCAGCCGGACCTTATTCACTGAAGCTTTCTTT
few	NA	TRBJ1-4	TRBV7-6	CASSLSTTNEKLFF	TGTGCCAGCAGCTTATCTACGACTAATGAAAAACTGTTTTTT
NA	NA	TRBJ2-6	TRBV7-3	CASSSRGRLTGANVLTF	TGTGCCAGCAGCTCTCGGGGCCGTCTTACCGGGGCCAACGTCCTGACTTTC
many	NA	TRBJ1-1	TRBV24-1	CATSVPGGTEAFF	TGTGCCACCAGTGTCCCGGGTGGCACTGAAGCTTTCTTT
many	TRBD2	TRBJ2-2	TRBV7-9	CASTLTRGMDTGELFF	TGTGCCAGCACTCTCACGCGGGGGATGGACACCGGGGAGCTGTTTTTT
few	TRBD2	TRBJ2-4	TRBV27	CASRTRDYENIQYF	TGTGCCAGCAGGACCCGGGACTATGAAAACATTCAGTACTTC
many	NA	TRBJ2-7	TRBV7-9	CASSSDMTKDF	TGTGCCAGCAGCTCTGACATGACGAAGGACTTC
few	TRBD1	TRBJ1-6	TRBV20-1	CSARDGDRANNSPLHF	TGCAGTGCTAGAGATGGGGACAGGGCAAACAATTCACCCCTCCACTTT
few	TRBD1	TRBJ2-5	TRBV7-8	CASSLVTTGPQETQYF	TGTGCCAGCAGCTTAGTTACGACAGGGCCACAAGAGACCCAGTACTTC
few	NA	TRBJ2-5	TRBV4-2	CASSPELGLLETQYF	TGTGCCAGCAGCCCGGAGTTGGGCCTTTTAGAGACCCAGTACTTC
many	TRBD2	TRBJ2-2	TRBV6-1	CASSTNSGGASGELFF	TGTGCCAGCAGTACCAATAGCGGGGGGGCCTCCGGGGAGCTGTTTTTT
few	NA	TRBJ2-7	TRBV28	CASSFPKAYEQYF	TGTGCCAGCAGTTTTCCCAAAGCCTACGAGCAGTACTTC
many	NA	TRBJ2-1	TRBV2	CASSVAVAVNEQFF	TGTGCCAGCAGCGTCGCAGTAGCGGTGAATGAGCAGTTCTTC
few	NA	TRBJ2-7	TRBV20-1	CSARLESDYEQYF	TGCAGTGCTAGACTGGAGTCGGACTACGAGCAGTACTTC
many	TRBD1	TRBJ2-2	TRBV7-3	CASLRDSTSRELFF	TGTGCCAGCCTCCGGGACAGTACGTCTCGGGAGCTGTTTTTT
NA	TRBD2	TRBJ2-1	TRBV11-3	CASSLGGTSKQFF	TGTGCCAGCAGCTTAGGTGGGACTAGCAAGCAGTTCTTC
many	TRBD2	TRBJ2-1	TRBV7-2	CASTEREGFSYNEQFF	TGTGCCAGCACCGAGCGGGAGGGGTTCTCCTACAATGAGCAGTTCTTC
NA	TRBD2	TRBJ2-1	TRBV10-2	CASSEGTSGSFGGGNEQFF	TGCGCCAGCAGTGAAGGGACTAGCGGGAGTTTCGGGGGGGGGAATGAGCAGTTCTTC
NA	NA	TRBJ2-1	TRBV6-1	CASSHGWSKSSDEQFF	TGTGCCAGCAGCCATGGGTGGTCCAAATCATCCGATGAGCAGTTCTTC
few	NA	TRBJ1-2	TRBV5-1	CASSLGRQEVNYGYTF	TGCGCCAGCAGCTTGGGTCGACAGGAAGTTAACTATGGCTACACCTTC
NA	NA	TRBJ2-7	TRBV6-6	CASSRAGSYEQYF	TGTGCCAGCAGTCGGGCCGGTTCCTACGAGCAGTACTTC
NA	TRBD1	TRBJ2-7	TRBV20-1	CSASDPGQGYEQYF	TGCAGTGCTAGCGACCCGGGACAGGGATACGAGCAGTACTTC
NA	NA	TRBJ2-1	TRBV19	CAAAESRDGEQFF	TGTGCCGCCGCGGAATCCCGGGATGGTGAGCAGTTCTTC
many	NA	TRBJ1-5	TRBV12-3/TRBV12-4	CASRKGGYSNQPQHF	TGTGCCAGCAGAAAGGGAGGGTATAGCAATCAGCCCCAGCATTTT
NA	TRBD1	TRBJ2-4	TRBV27	CASTPRDRVAFSAKNIQYF	TGTGCCAGCACCCCCCGGGACAGGGTGGCTTTTTCAGCCAAAAACATTCAGTACTTC
many	NA	TRBJ2-7	TRBV28	CASSLSGPPVYEQYF	TGTGCCAGCAGTTTATCGGGGCCCCCGGTCTACGAGCAGTACTTC
many	NA	TRBJ2-1	TRBV7-2	CASSLVPGLQTEQFF	TGTGCCAGCAGCTTAGTCCCGGGACTGCAGACTGAGCAGTTCTTC
NA	NA	TRBJ2-3	TRBV20-1	CSAPLMGRSDTQYF	TGCAGTGCCCCCTTGATGGGAAGGTCAGATACGCAGTATTTT
NA	TRBD2	TRBJ2-7	TRBV14	CASSPRLSSGTRGEQYF	TGTGCCAGCAGCCCCCGTCTTTCTAGCGGGACCCGTGGGGAGCAGTACTTC
NA	TRBD1	TRBJ1-5	TRBV30	CAWSFSTGGYQPQHF	TGTGCCTGGAGTTTCTCGACAGGGGGATATCAGCCCCAGCATTTT
many	TRBD2	TRBJ2-1	TRBV4-2	CASSPRAGGSTYNEQFF	TGTGCCAGCAGCCCGCGAGCGGGAGGGTCTACCTACAATGAGCAGTTCTTC
NA	TRBD1	TRBJ2-5	TRBV28	CASSLEGAGGETQYF	TGTGCCAGCAGTTTAGAGGGGGCGGGTGGAGAGACCCAGTACTTC
many	NA	TRBJ2-5	TRBV3-1	CASSQGADQETQYF	TGTGCCAGCAGCCAAGGGGCGGACCAAGAGACCCAGTACTTC
NA	NA	TRBJ2-7	TRBV5-1	CASSGTGPAYEQYF	TGCGCCAGCAGCGGAACGGGACCAGCCTACGAGCAGTACTTC
few	TRBD2	TRBJ2-1	TRBV20-1	CSASSSGGAFNEQFF	TGCAGTGCTAGCAGTAGCGGGGGGGCCTTCAATGAGCAGTTCTTC
many	NA	TRBJ1-2	TRBV5-1	CASSFGQTYGYTF	TGCGCCAGCAGCTTCGGACAGACATATGGCTACACCTTC
once	NA	TRBJ1-4	TRBV7-9	CASSGYPATNEKLFF	TGTGCCAGCAGCGGCTACCCTGCAACTAATGAAAAACTGTTTTTT
many	NA	TRBJ1-1	TRBV2	CASSGGLMNTEAFF	TGTGCCAGCAGTGGGGGACTGATGAACACTGAAGCTTTCTTT
NA	TRBD1	TRBJ2-3	TRBV19	CASKQGGSTDTQYF	TGTGCCAGCAAACAGGGGGGAAGCACAGATACGCAGTATTTT
NA	TRBD2	TRBJ2-3	TRBV15	CATSRGPSGLEQYF	TGTGCCACCAGCAGAGGACCTAGCGGTCTGGAGCAGTATTTT
few	TRBD1	TRBJ2-1	TRBV20-1	CSARTFGQGSYNEQFF	TGCAGTGCTAGGACCTTTGGACAGGGCTCCTACAATGAGCAGTTCTTC
NA	NA	TRBJ2-5	TRBV12-3/TRBV12-4	CASSPTVVQETQYF	TGTGCCAGCAGTCCGACGGTGGTCCAAGAGACCCAGTACTTC
NA	TRBD1	TRBJ2-7	TRBV30	CAWTRTGGQNEQYF	TGTGCCTGGACTCGGACAGGGGGCCAAAACGAGCAGTACTTC
many	NA	TRBJ2-1	TRBV24-1	CATSESSGTYNEQFF	TGTGCCACCAGTGAATCATCAGGGACGTACAATGAGCAGTTCTTC
NA	NA	TRBJ2-3	TRBV3-1	CATSLQDTRTDTQYF	TGTGCCACCAGCCTGCAGGACACCCGCACAGATACGCAGTATTTT
NA	NA	TRBJ2-7	TRBV18	CASSRAEGGRTYEQYF	TGTGCCAGCTCACGAGCAGAGGGCGGACGAACCTACGAGCAGTACTTC